This T cell receptor beta chain was found in a study of T-cell memory formation after mild COVID-19 (dated by TCRdb to about 2021). In terms of the full investigation: Most TCR sequence clusters were specific to one of the two donors. In two donors, T-cell clones that expanded and contracted after mild COVID-19 were followed by sequencing TCRalpha and TCRbeta repertoires longitudinally. The cohort comprised two young, previously healthy adult volunteers, one female and one male. Study-wide conclusions, independent of this receptor: SARS-CoV-2 specificity was not confirmed for the second-wave clones peaking on day 37. Clones that contracted from day 15 to 85 showed balanced CD4/CD8 phenotypes, whereas a second wave of clones that expanded from day 15 to 37 leaned towards CD4+. Contracting CD4+ clones turned up mainly in the CM and EM memory subsets, whereas EMRA was where CD8+ clones were enriched. Some responding clones were found in pre-infection memory, which suggests that pre-existing cross-reactive memory T cells took part in the SARS-CoV-2 response. The study covered only a couple of mild cases, and larger cohorts including severe cases with pre-infection samples were considered necessary.

This clonotype has more than one count but fewer than ten. Its antigen remains undetermined. It has no much larger one-base neighbor in the sample; base qualities were not kept. Reads for this sample came from an Illumina NovaSeq 6000. cDNA libraries for TCRalpha and TCRbeta were prepared by 5'RACE using constant-segment primers, with sample barcodes and unique molecular identifiers added. RNA was extracted from every sample with Trizol reagent. Library amplification was performed in two PCR steps, and a second sample barcode and Illumina TruSeq adapters were introduced in the second step. Libraries were sequenced on an Illumina NovaSeq with 2 x 150 bp paired-end reads. The source study handled its data this way. The reads were demultiplexed and collapsed into UMI-guided consensus sequences using migec v1.2.7. With mixcr v2.1.11, UMI consensuses were aligned to TRA and TRB V and J templates and assembled into clonotypes. Clonotypes were classified as expanded or contracted when called significant by both edgeR and NoisET, with noise models trained on biological replicates. For edgeR calls, the thresholds were a false discovery rate-adjusted p below 0.01 and a log2 fold-change of 1. As an exploratory analysis of dynamics, max-normalized trajectories of the 1000 most abundant clonotypes were examined by PCA with hierarchical clustering. Separately sequenced CD4+ and CD8+ repertoires were used to assign the CD4 or CD8 phenotype of responding clones. TCRdb reprocessing: public reads trimmed at Q25 with fastp, clones called with MiXCR, in-frame beta chains kept. Rows are combined by CDR3 protein, so each entry shows the most common genes and DNA. These V and J calls originate from TCRdb's pipeline instead of the authors' own analysis. The sample table records 110,000 or so distinct CDR3 sequences; 18% of these occur just once. Less than 6.5% of the sample comes from the top ten.

Ficoll-Paque density gradient centrifugation was the method used to isolate PBMCs. V is reduced by 2 bases and J by 17 bases, leaving a spacing of 10 bases between them. The CDR3 runs 11 amino acids, cysteine and phenylalanine included. Just the 33-base CDR3 DNA is kept, in frame starting at base 1. CDR1 and CDR2, looked up from the germline V gene, are SGHTA and FQGNSA. The rearranged chain carries TRBV7-2 and TRBJ2-6; perhaps TRBD2 is the D gene, with 5 bases matching. This clonotype was sampled from a man aged 18 to 29 who had mild COVID-19 (a few samples of this study predate the infection). The sample titles of this study are shuffled in the database, so cell type and time point are left out; the donor was told from shared clones. Sequences were obtained from PBMCs or a T cell subset sorted from them (not recorded which). The nucleotide sequence reads as follows: TGTGCCAGCAGCTTACGAGGGCCCTTGACTTTC. Its translation is CASSLRGPLTF.